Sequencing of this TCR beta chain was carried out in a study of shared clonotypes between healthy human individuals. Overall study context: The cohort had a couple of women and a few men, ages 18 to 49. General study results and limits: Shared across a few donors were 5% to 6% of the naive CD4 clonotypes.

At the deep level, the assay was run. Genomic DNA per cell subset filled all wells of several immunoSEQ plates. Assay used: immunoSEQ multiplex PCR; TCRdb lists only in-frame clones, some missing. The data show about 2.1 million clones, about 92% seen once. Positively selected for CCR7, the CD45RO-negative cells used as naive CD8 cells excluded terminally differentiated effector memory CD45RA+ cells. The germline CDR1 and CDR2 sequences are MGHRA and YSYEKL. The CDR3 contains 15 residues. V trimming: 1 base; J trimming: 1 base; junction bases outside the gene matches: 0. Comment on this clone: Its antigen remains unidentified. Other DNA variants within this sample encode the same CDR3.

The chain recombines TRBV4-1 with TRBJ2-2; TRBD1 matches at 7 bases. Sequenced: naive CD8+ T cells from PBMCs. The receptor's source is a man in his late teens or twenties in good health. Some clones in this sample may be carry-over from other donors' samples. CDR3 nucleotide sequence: TGCGCCAGCAGCCAAGGACAGGGGAACACCGGGGAGCTGTTTTTT. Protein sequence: CASSQGQGNTGELFF.